These 30 T cell receptor beta chains were all obtained from the same sample, sequenced in a study of T-cell memory formation after mild COVID-19. TCRdb used MiXCR to reprocess the 5' RACE reads, holding one entry per CDR3 protein. The table includes just under 350,000 distinct CDR3 sequences, 10% to 15% detected once. Sample: PBMCs or a T cell subset sorted from them (not recorded which). Receptors originate from a man between 18 and 35 years old who had mild COVID-19 (a few samples of this study predate the infection). Cell type and time point are not known.

This clonotype was seen at least ten times. One junction end does not reproduce the germline sequence, and a read error may be involved. The chain recombines TRBV7-7 with TRBJ2-3, with D unclear. The CDR3 is 13 residues long. Per germline, CDR1 SSHAT and CDR2 FNYEAQ (reference sequence). This CDR3 is CASSSNVEDTQYF. The CDR3 coding sequence is TGTGCTAGCAGCTCAAACGTGGAAGATACGCAGTATTTT.

The rearrangement links TRBV27 to TRBJ2-5; 9 bases fit TRBD1. V trimming: 10 bases; J trimming: 6 bases; junction bases outside the gene matches: 6. The germline V gene has CDR1 MNHEY and CDR2 SMNVEV (reference sequence). The CDR3 spans 12 residues. The CDR3 bases are TGTGCCACCAGACAGGGGGGACAGACCCAGTACTTC. Translation: CATRQGGQTQYF.

This clonotype has a handful of counts. The chain has TRBV7-2 and TRBJ2-1, with 10 bases aligning to TRBD2. Germline assignment: CDR1 SGHTA and CDR2 FQGNSA. Trimming cost V 5 bases and J 4 bases; bases outside gene matches: 8. The CDR3 extends over 16 amino acids. Written as DNA, the CDR3 is TGTGCCAGCAGCGGACTACTAGCGGGGTCTTACAATGAGCAGTTCTTC. It codes for CASSGLLAGSYNEQFF.

The DNA of the CDR3 is TGCGCCAGCAGCCAAGATTCGGGGCCCCAGCATTTT. Translating gives CASSQDSGPQHF. The chain combines TRBV4-3 with TRBJ1-5; D gene unclear. Trimming stripped 0 bases from V and 9 bases from J, with 6 bases between. There are 12 residues in the CDR3. Germline V gene lookup returns CDR1 LGHNA and CDR2 YSLEER.

This clonotype was seen more than once but under ten times. V usage is TRBV5-4 and J usage is TRBJ2-7; 9 bases map to TRBD2. Trimming took 4 bases from V and 4 from J; bases not matched to a gene: 9. CDR3 size: 15 residues. From germline, CDR1 is SGHNT and CDR2 YYREEE (reference sequence). Here the CDR3 reads CASSTGASGEYEQYV. The DNA of the CDR3 is TGTGCCAGCAGCACGGGGGCTAGCGGGGAGTACGAGCAGTACGTC.

The chain carries TRBV5-1 and TRBJ1-1, with no clear D. The CDR3 has 14 amino acids. Trimming removed 5 bases from V and 1 base from J, with 12 bases in between. CDR1 is SGHRS and CDR2 is YFSETQ in the germline V gene. CDR3 sequence reads: CASRGSAENTEAFF. The CDR3 DNA is TGCGCCAGCAGGGGGTCGGCTGAGAACACTGAAGCTTTCTTT.

This clonotype was detected ten times or more. This chain connects TRBV7-2 to TRBJ2-7; 7 positions match TRBD1. Germline lookup yields CDR1 SGHTA and CDR2 FQGNSA. This CDR3 comprises 13 residues. The ends lost 5 bases at V and 3 bases at J; junction bases unmatched: 4. The CDR3 loop reads CASSPTGFYEQYV. The CDR3 DNA sequence: TGTGCCAGCAGCCCGACAGGGTTCTACGAGCAGTACGTC.

This clonotype occurred many times. This chain links TRBV5-5 with TRBJ1-1, with 8 bases identical to TRBD1. The germline gives CDR1 SGHKS, CDR2 YYEKEE (reference sequence). J lost 4 bases, V lost 0 bases, and 8 bases had no gene match. This CDR3 is 16 amino acids long. For the CDR3, the DNA is TGTGCCAGCAGCTTGGGAGGACAGGGAGGTGTCACTGAAGCTTTCTTT. Amino acids: CASSLGGQGGVTEAFF.

The J gene is TRBJ2-2, the V gene TRBV6-6, with 10 bases aligning to TRBD1. CDR3 size: 16 residues. The V segment lost 4 bases and the J segment 2 bases; nucleotides outside the gene matches: 4. The germline CDR1 and CDR2 sequences are MNHNY and SVGAGI (reference sequence). As DNA, the CDR3 is TGTGCCAGCAGTTCAGGGACAGGGGCCAACACCGGGGAGCTGTTTTTT. Its protein is CASSSGTGANTGELFF.

In its sample, this clonotype was seen a few times. The chain is built from TRBV6-5 and TRBJ2-1, with D possibly being TRBD2 (6 bases). The CDR3 has 16 amino acids. Trimming shortened V by 4 bases and J by 5 bases, and 18 bases separated the two germline ends. Germline CDR1 MNHEY, CDR2 SVGAGI. Here the CDR3 DNA reads TGTGCCAGCAGTTCGCTTGCGGGACGTATTAACAATGAGCAGTTCTTC. Translated: CASSSLAGRINNEQFF.

This clonotype was observed a handful of times. The chain employs TRBV5-1 and TRBJ2-1; TRBD1 is a possible D gene (6 bases). The germline gives CDR1 SGHRS, CDR2 YFSETQ. The CDR3 totals 15 residues. V gave up 0 bases and J gave up 3 bases, with 10 bases separating them. CDR3 DNA: TGCGCCAGCAGCTTGGCAGGGGACAACTACAATGAGCAGTTCTTC. Its translation: CASSLAGDNYNEQFF.

V gene TRBV5-1 combines with J gene TRBJ2-5; a possible D gene is TRBD2 (5 bases). The germline gives CDR1 SGHRS, CDR2 YFSETQ. The CDR3 spans 12 residues. V lost 3 bases and J 2 bases, leaving 5 bases between the germline ends. The CDR3 loop is CASSWEQETQYF. The CDR3 DNA sequence: TGCGCCAGCAGCTGGGAGCAAGAGACCCAGTACTTC.

This clonotype was detected ten times or more. Here the CDR3 reads CASSLWGISYNEQFF. Written as DNA, the CDR3 is TGCGCCAGCAGCTTGTGGGGTATCTCCTACAATGAGCAGTTCTTC. The V call is TRBV5-1, the J call TRBJ2-1, with D unresolved. The germline V gene has CDR1 SGHRS and CDR2 YFSETQ. V dropped 1 base and J dropped 0 bases, with 8 bases sitting between them. This CDR3 comprises 15 residues.

The rearrangement links TRBV12-3 or TRBV12-4 to TRBJ1-6; D remains unclear. V lost 8 bases and J lost 0, with 11 bases in between. The CDR3 is made up of 15 amino acids. The CDR3 spells CASATGISYNSPLHF. The CDR3 nucleotides are TGTGCCAGCGCGACGGGGATCTCCTATAATTCACCCCTCCACTTT.

This chain joins TRBV11-2 and TRBJ2-5; D call uncertain. Germline values: CDR1 SGHAT, CDR2 FQNNGV. This CDR3 contains 17 residues. V dropped 3 bases and J dropped 5 bases, with 22 bases sitting between them. The CDR3 here is CASSFHHPPNFGETQYF. Here the CDR3 DNA reads TGTGCCAGCAGCTTCCACCACCCTCCTAACTTCGGGGAGACCCAGTACTTC.

This clonotype was detected a few times. The rearrangement uses TRBV7-8 and TRBJ2-5; tentatively, D is TRBD1 or TRBD2 (5 bases each). Germline CDR1 reads SGHVS; CDR2 reads FQNEAQ. This CDR3 has 13 residues. V was pared by 5 bases and J by 6 bases, with 13 bases between. For the CDR3, the DNA is TGTGCCAGCAGCCTCTCCGGGACCCAGACCCAGTACTTC. Protein product: CASSLSGTQTQYF.

This clonotype came up a few times. The chain uses TRBV20-1 and TRBJ2-1; TRBD2 matches 10 bases. The CDR3 contains 14 residues. Germline lookup yields CDR1 DFQATT and CDR2 SNEGSKA (reference sequence). V lost 3 bases to trimming and J lost 9 bases; unmatched junction nucleotides: 8. CDR3 region: CSASWLAGESEQFF. As DNA, the CDR3 is TGCAGTGCTAGTTGGCTAGCGGGGGAGAGTGAGCAGTTCTTC.

The V call is TRBV7-9, the J call TRBJ1-1; 8 nucleotides agree with TRBD1. CDR3 length: 15 residues. The junction had 12 bases not matched to a gene; V was cut back by 5 bases and J by 7 bases. Germline V gives CDR1 SEHNR, CDR2 FQNEAQ (reference sequence). The CDR3 DNA sequence: TGTGCCAGCAGCATTGGGACAGGTAATCTTAATGAAGCTTTCTTT. It codes for CASSIGTGNLNEAFF.

This chain uses TRBV5-1 with TRBJ2-1, with a possible D match to TRBD1 (6 bases). The CDR3 extends over 15 amino acids. Germline V gives CDR1 SGHRS, CDR2 YFSETQ. Between the trimmed V and J ends, which lost 6 bases and 5 bases, there was a span of 18 bases. CDR3 in amino acids: CASKGTPSGDNEQFF. The CDR3 nucleotides read TGCGCCAGCAAAGGGACACCTTCTGGTGACAATGAGCAGTTCTTC.

The J gene is TRBJ2-1, the V gene TRBV4-1; D is possibly TRBD1 or TRBD2 (5 bases each). Germline CDR1 and CDR2: MGHRA and YSYEKL. V was shortened by 0 bases and J by 6 bases, with 15 bases between the two germline ends. This CDR3 has 16 amino acids. CDR3 in amino acids: CASSQDPGTHGNEQFF. The DNA of the CDR3 is TGCGCCAGCAGCCAAGACCCTGGGACCCACGGCAATGAGCAGTTCTTC.

This clonotype occurred a few times. The rearrangement links TRBV4-3 to TRBJ1-1, with no clear D. The CDR3 loop spans 14 amino acids. Germline V gene data show CDR1 as LGHNA and CDR2 as YSLEER. Trimming removed 1 base from V and 1 base from J, with 7 bases in between. The CDR3 spells CASSQATANTEAFF. The DNA for the CDR3 is TGCGCCAGCAGCCAAGCAACGGCGAACACTGAAGCTTTCTTT.

This clonotype has only a few counts. V gene TRBV3-1 combines with J gene TRBJ2-5; the match to TRBD2 covers 9 bases. V lost 1 base, J lost 5 bases, and 14 bases stayed unmatched. The CDR3 is 18 amino acids. Germline V gives CDR1 LGHDT, CDR2 YNNKEL (reference sequence). The DNA of the CDR3 is TGTGCCAGCAGCCAAGGAAGGAGGCTGCGGGGGGGCCACGAGACCCAGTACTTC. This encodes CASSQGRRLRGGHETQYF.

The rearrangement links TRBV7-9 to TRBJ2-6; D possibly corresponds to TRBD2 (5 bases). From germline, CDR1 is SEHNR and CDR2 FQNEAQ (reference sequence). The V end was cut by 6 bases, the J end by 2 bases, with 8 bases between. CDR3 length equals 14 residues. In nucleotides, the CDR3 is TGTGCCAGCAGGGAGGCCCCTGGGGCCAACGTCCTGACTTTC. Translated: CASREAPGANVLTF. The variable domain in full, with the rest retrieved from reference TRBV7-9 and TRBJ2-6, is DTGVSQNPRHKITKRGQNVTFRCDPISEHNRLYWYRQTLGQGPEFLTYFQNEAQLEKSRLLSDRFSAERPKGSFSTLEIQRTEQGDSAMYLCASREAPGANVLTFGAGSRLTVL.

This chain joins TRBV29-1 and TRBJ2-7; the D is unclear. Germline loops: CDR1 SQVTM, CDR2 ANQGSEA. The CDR3 loop spans 13 amino acids. V gave up 6 bases and J gave up 6 bases, with 18 bases separating them. Here the CDR3 reads CSVAGLLISEQYF. The CDR3 DNA reads TGCAGCGTCGCTGGGCTCCTTATTAGCGAGCAGTACTTC.

The chain employs TRBV5-5 and TRBJ2-7; D unresolved. Between the trimmed V and J ends, which lost 4 bases and 7 bases, there was a span of 6 bases. The CDR3 has 10 amino acids. Germline CDR1 and CDR2: SGHKS and YYEKEE (reference sequence). The CDR3 is CASSPWEQYV. The CDR3 DNA is TGTGCCAGCAGCCCCTGGGAGCAGTACGTC.

This clonotype was detected ten times or more. The chain couples TRBV20-1 to TRBJ2-7, with 7 positions matching TRBD1. CDR1 DFQATT and CDR2 SNEGSKA come from the germline V gene (reference sequence). The CDR3 has 14 residues. V shed 6 bases and J 3 bases; nucleotides not matched to a gene: 11. CDR3 region: CSAKSGTVFYEQYF. The DNA of the CDR3 is TGCAGTGCCAAATCCGGGACAGTATTCTACGAGCAGTACTTC.

At least ten counts were recorded for this clonotype. The genes are TRBV4-3 and TRBJ2-2; 8 bases are a match to TRBD2. Germline loops: CDR1 LGHNA, CDR2 YSLEER. Trimming at V came to 0 bases and at J to 6 bases, leaving 3 bases not matched to a gene. The CDR3 covers 15 residues. The CDR3 nucleotides are TGCGCCAGCAGCCAAGAAACAGCGGGGGCCGGGGAGCTGTTTTTT. Protein sequence: CASSQETAGAGELFF.

The table lists this clonotype with a few counts. The chain is built from TRBV6-1 and TRBJ2-3; D possibly corresponds to TRBD2 (6 bases). V was cut by 2 bases and J by 6 bases, with 18 bases left in between. The CDR3 consists of 16 residues. Looked up from germline, CDR1 is MNHNS and CDR2 is SASEGT. CDR3 loop: CASSEQGLAAGDTQYF. The CDR3 nucleotides read TGTGCCAGCAGTGAACAGGGCCTAGCAGCGGGCGATACGCAGTATTTT.

The CDR3 region has the DNA TGTGCCAGCTCACCCGACATTCGCACAGATACGCAGTATTTT. This encodes CASSPDIRTDTQYF. V and J are TRBV18 and TRBJ2-3; D gene uncertain. From germline, CDR1 is KGHSH and CDR2 LQKENI. V was clipped by 3 bases and J by 1 base, with 8 bases between them. The CDR3 length is 14 residues.

This clonotype was detected many times. This sequence joins TRBV7-3 and TRBJ2-2; D perhaps matches TRBD1 (5 bases). Germline-derived CDR1 and CDR2 are SGHTA and FQGTGA. The CDR3 loop spans 15 amino acids. Trimming shortened V by 1 base and J by 0 bases, and 6 bases separated the two germline ends. DNA of the CDR3: TGTGCCAGCAGCTTAAGGGGCGCGAACACCGGGGAGCTGTTTTTT. Amino acid sequence: CASSLRGANTGELFF.